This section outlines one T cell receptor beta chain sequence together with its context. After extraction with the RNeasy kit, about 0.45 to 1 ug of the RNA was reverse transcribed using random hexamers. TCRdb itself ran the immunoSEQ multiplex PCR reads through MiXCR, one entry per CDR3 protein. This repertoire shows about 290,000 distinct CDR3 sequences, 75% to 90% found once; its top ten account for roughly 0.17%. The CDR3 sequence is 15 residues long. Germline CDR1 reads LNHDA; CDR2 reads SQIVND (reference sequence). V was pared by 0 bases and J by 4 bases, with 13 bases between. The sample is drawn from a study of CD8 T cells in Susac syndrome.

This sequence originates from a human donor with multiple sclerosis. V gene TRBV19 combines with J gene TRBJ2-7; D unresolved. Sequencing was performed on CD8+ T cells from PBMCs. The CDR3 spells CASSIESSKGYEQYF. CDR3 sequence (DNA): TGTGCCAGTAGTATAGAGAGTTCCAAGGGTTACGAGCAGTACTTC. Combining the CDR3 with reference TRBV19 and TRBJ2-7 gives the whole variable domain DGGITQSPKYLFRKEGQNVTLSCEQNLNHDAMYWYRQDPGQGLRLIYYSQIVNDFQKGDIAEGYSVSREKKESFPLTVTSAQKNPTAFYLCASSIESSKGYEQYFGPGTRLTVT.